This T cell receptor (beta chain) comes out of a study of cytomegalovirus exposure and HLA in healthy donors. Amplification used 60 Vbeta primers and 13 Jbeta primers. How the authors handled the data: In a later analysis, the count reached about 82 million unique TCR beta chains, with around 11 million shared. Sequencing was performed with immunoSEQ multiplex PCR; in TCRdb, only in-frame clones are kept and a portion is missing. V and J calls and clone size come straight from that table; D and trimming were deduced from the DNA. There are about 160,000 clones in the sample; 84% occur only once, and around 1% lies in the top ten. Germline V gene lookup returns CDR1 SQVTM and CDR2 ANQGSEA. The CDR3 totals 16 residues. V gave up 2 bases and J gave up 5 bases; unmatched junction bases: 7.

This clonotype was sampled from a young man in good health and CMV-seronegative. Specimen: PBMCs. The chain has TRBV29-1 and TRBJ2-1; the match to TRBD2 covers 12 bases. The CDR3 region is CSVELLAGGSDNEQFF. In DNA form, the CDR3 reads TGCAGCGTTGAACTACTAGCGGGAGGCTCGGACAATGAGCAGTTCTTC.